This entry features one TCR beta chain sequence. The table lists this clone with a few counts. Its antigen is currently not known. There are no base qualities to consult, and no much larger clone falls within one base. This entry comes from a study of blood T cell repertoires in COVID-19 (dated by TCRdb to the early 2020s). A note on the overall study: Samples from collaborators originated in the United States, Italy and Spain and spanned both the acute and convalescent phases of COVID-19. The material from the prospective study consisted of cDNA or gDNA derived from T cells, B-cell-depleted T cells, or PBMCs. Subjects who had been exposed to COVID-19, were actively infected with it, or had recovered from it provided the deeply sampled blood TCRbeta repertoires that made up the dataset. The repertoires were released in a freely available public database meant as a resource for research on the immune response to SARS-CoV-2. Samples were obtained from the ongoing ImmuneRACE study (first 160 participants) and from 1,254 subjects provided by 6 global collaborators. Nearly every sample came with metadata listing a de-identified subject ID, COVID-19 status, age in years and sex. Where available, HLA class I and class II types were taken from metadata supplied by the sample provider and were not determined by assay-based typing.

The immunoSEQ Assay, a bias-controlled multiplex PCR, was used to amplify TCRbeta CDR3 regions from genomic DNA. In the source study's methods: The number of nucleated cells in each sample was estimated from the amplification of reference gene primers within the assay. To quantify the absolute abundance of each unique TCRbeta CDR3 rearrangement, sequence reads were collapsed and filtered. For each sample, productive Simpson clonality was calculated by taking the square root of Simpson's diversity index across productive rearrangements. TCRdb limited this immuneACCESS table to in-frame rearrangements with V and J called. A share of clones is missing; checked studies link under half to unresolved V genes, and the rest is unexplained. V and J calls plus clone size are reproduced from that table; the DNA served to infer D and trimming. The table for this sample lists 250,000 to 300,000 clones; 90% of them were counted only once. 3.5% to 4.5% of the sample is in the top ten clones.

The study at large found these results: Clinical and demographic metadata were provided uncurated, with the amount varying by source and participant.

The collaborating institutions used their own protocols to collect whole blood in K2EDTA tubes. Collaborator samples were shipped for TCRbeta analysis as frozen whole blood, isolated PBMCs, or DNA extracted from either sample type. This receptor was obtained from a woman in her thirties or forties with acute or convalescent COVID-19. Input material: peripheral blood.

The DNA reads TGTGCCAGCACCTCCCGAAGGGCAGGGCTCCACAAGAACACTGAAGCTTTCTTT. Its product reads: CASTSRRAGLHKNTEAFF. Recombination joined TRBV2 with TRBJ1-1, and TRBD1 may be the D gene, going by 5 matching bases. From the germline V gene, CDR1 is SNHLY and CDR2 is FYNNEI. Measured from the cysteine to the phenylalanine, the CDR3 is 18 residues long. The read is trimmed to its CDR3 DNA, 54 bases read in frame from base 1. V is clipped by 7 bases and J by 1 base, and the sequence between their germline boundaries is 25 bases long.